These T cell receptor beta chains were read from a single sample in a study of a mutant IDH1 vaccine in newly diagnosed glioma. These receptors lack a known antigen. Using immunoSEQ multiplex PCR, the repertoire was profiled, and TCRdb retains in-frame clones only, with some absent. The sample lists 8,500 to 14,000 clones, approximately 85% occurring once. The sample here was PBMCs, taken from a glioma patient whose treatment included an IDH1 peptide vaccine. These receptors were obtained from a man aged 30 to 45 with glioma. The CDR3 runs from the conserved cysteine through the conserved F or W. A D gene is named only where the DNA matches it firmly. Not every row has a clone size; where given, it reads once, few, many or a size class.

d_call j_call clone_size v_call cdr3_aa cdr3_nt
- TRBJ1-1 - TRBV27 CASSLLGARGAFF TGTGCCAGCAGTTTGTTGGGGGCCAGGGGAGCTTTCTTT
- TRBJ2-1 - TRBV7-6 CASREDSASSYNEQFF TGTGCCTCTCGAGAGGATTCGGCCTCCTCCTACAATGAGCAGTTCTTC
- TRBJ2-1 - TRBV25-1 CASSEYNEQFF TGTGCCAGCAGTGAATACAATGAGCAGTTCTTC
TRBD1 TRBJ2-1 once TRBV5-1 CASSPDRSSYNEQFF TGCGCCAGCAGCCCGGACAGGAGCTCCTACAATGAGCAGTTCTTC
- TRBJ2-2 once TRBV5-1 CASSSDRPANTGELFF TGCGCCAGCAGCTCAGACAGGCCCGCGAACACCGGGGAGCTGTTTTTT
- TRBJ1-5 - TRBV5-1 CASSPDGQPNQPQHF TGCGCCAGCAGCCCGGACGGACAGCCCAATCAGCCCCAGCATTTT
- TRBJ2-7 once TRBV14 CASSSRYRESYEQYF TGTGCCAGCAGCTCGAGGTACAGGGAAAGCTACGAGCAGTACTTC
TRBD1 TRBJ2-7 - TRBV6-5 CASSKTGTGTYEQYF TGTGCCAGCAGTAAAACCGGGACAGGGACCTACGAGCAGTACTTC
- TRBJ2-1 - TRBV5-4 CASSLGGGRYNEQFF TGTGCCAGCAGCTTGGGTGGAGGCAGGTACAATGAGCAGTTCTTC
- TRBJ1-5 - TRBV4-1 CASSQGPYPEAINQPQHF TGCGCCAGCAGCCAAGGGCCTTATCCCGAGGCTATCAATCAGCCCCAGCATTTT
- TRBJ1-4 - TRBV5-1 CASSLGRLGNEKLFF TGCGCCAGCAGCTTGGGGAGGTTGGGCAATGAAAAACTGTTTTTT
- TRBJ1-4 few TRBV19 CASSYVQRNEKLFF TGTGCCAGTAGTTACGTACAGCGTAATGAAAAACTGTTTTTT
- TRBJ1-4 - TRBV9 CASSAGTTSTTNEKLFF TGTGCCAGCAGCGCGGGGACCACCTCTACAACTAATGAAAAACTGTTTTTT
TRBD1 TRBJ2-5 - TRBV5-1 CASSFVLTDRVRETQYF TGCGCCAGCAGCTTCGTGCTTACCGACAGGGTAAGGGAGACCCAGTACTTC